A selection of T cell receptor beta chains follows, all from one sample in a study of T-cell memory formation after mild COVID-19. In TCRdb, the 5' RACE reads were re-called with MiXCR into one record per CDR3 protein. Among 560,000 or so distinct CDR3 sequences listed, roughly 17% were seen once. The specimen sequenced was PBMCs or a T cell subset sorted from them (not recorded which). Receptors originate from an adult woman who had mild COVID-19 (a few samples of this study predate the infection). Cell type and time point are not known. Both conserved end residues are part of each CDR3. Not every row has a clone size; where given, it reads once, few, many or a size class.

size,V,CDR3
many,TRBV11-2,CASSFSDKNTEAFF
NA,TRBV20-1,CSAAGPGQYF
few,TRBV30,CAWSDRDNYGYTF
few,TRBV6-5,CASSYGETTGANTEAFF
NA,TRBV20-1,CSARPRQMNTEAFF
NA,TRBV12-3/TRBV12-4,CASSLATGINTEAFF
few,TRBV7-8,CASSSDREIQPQHF
NA,TRBV5-1,CASSRSGGSQETQYF
NA,TRBV7-2,CASSIRSSNGYTF
NA,TRBV12-3/TRBV12-4,CASSLREGPYEQYF
NA,TRBV20-1,CSASPLGISGVSTDTQYF
NA,TRBV12-3/TRBV12-4,CASSPRQGPYGYTF
NA,TRBV7-6,CASSLGPGGEWDEQFF
few,TRBV18,CASSPVVMGTWNTEAFF
NA,TRBV10-3,CAIRSDRNSYEQYF
few,TRBV10-2,CASSESMGSLNQPQHF
many,TRBV7-2,CASSIDSGSSYNEQFF
few,TRBV4-1,CASALSPRGTQETQYF
many,TRBV23-1,CASSRGVGKANVLTF
NA,TRBV12-5,CASGLGGGFGYEQYF
few,TRBV18,CASSRTGYEQFF
NA,TRBV6-5,CASLVGSAKNIQYF
many,TRBV12-3/TRBV12-4,CASSLDYSNQPQHF
NA,TRBV19,CASGRPPNTGELFF
NA,TRBV19,CASSMGGSNQETQYF